This paragraph reports one T cell receptor beta chain. What it binds is unknown. The length of the CDR3 is 14 residues. In germline, CDR1 is SGHDT, CDR2 YYEEEE. Trimming removed 4 bases from V and 5 bases from J, with 15 bases in between. Positive CCR7 selection of CD45RO-negative cells yielded the naive CD8 cells, and terminally differentiated effector memory CD45RA+ cells were excluded. Produced via immunoSEQ multiplex PCR; TCRdb's table is partial and in-frame only. The table has approximately 840,000 clones, about 97% seen once. This sample was taken from a study of shared clonotypes between healthy human individuals. Study results and caveats: Large depth notwithstanding, sorted-subset sequencing proved incomplete by rarefaction. Sharing across four donors was highest in naive CD4 (about 5%) and lowest in memory CD8 (roughly 0.4%).

The TCR was taken from a young man in good health. This chain connects TRBV5-6 to TRBJ2-5; either TRBD1 or TRBD2 may supply D (6 bases each). Sequenced material: naive CD8+ T cells sorted from blood. CDR3 sequence reads: CASSDEGGGETQYF. Written as DNA, the CDR3 is TGTGCCAGCAGCGATGAGGGGGGCGGGGAGACCCAGTACTTC.